The clone carrying this T cell receptor (beta chain) was seen a handful of times. The antigen remains undetermined. MiXCR, run by TCRdb on the 5' RACE reads, gives a single entry per CDR3 protein. Among hundreds of thousands of distinct CDR3 sequences listed, roughly 20% were seen once. This sample is part of a study of CD8 T cells in ankylosing spondylitis. The CDR3 covers 13 residues. Looked up from germline, CDR1 is MNHNS and CDR2 is SASEGT. Trimming removed 5 bases from V and 3 bases from J, with 11 bases in between. Overall study findings and caveats: Clones linked to disease were reported to show significant enrichment in matched ankylosing spondylitis synovial fluid.

The sequencing input was blood, either unsorted or a sorted T cell fraction (not recorded which). The TCR originated in a female donor with ankylosing spondylitis or in good health (not recorded which). The J gene is TRBJ2-7, the V gene TRBV6-1; D is unresolved. CDR3 coding DNA: TGTGCCAGCAGTCCTACCTGGGGCTACGAGCAGTACTTC. Its translation is CASSPTWGYEQYF.